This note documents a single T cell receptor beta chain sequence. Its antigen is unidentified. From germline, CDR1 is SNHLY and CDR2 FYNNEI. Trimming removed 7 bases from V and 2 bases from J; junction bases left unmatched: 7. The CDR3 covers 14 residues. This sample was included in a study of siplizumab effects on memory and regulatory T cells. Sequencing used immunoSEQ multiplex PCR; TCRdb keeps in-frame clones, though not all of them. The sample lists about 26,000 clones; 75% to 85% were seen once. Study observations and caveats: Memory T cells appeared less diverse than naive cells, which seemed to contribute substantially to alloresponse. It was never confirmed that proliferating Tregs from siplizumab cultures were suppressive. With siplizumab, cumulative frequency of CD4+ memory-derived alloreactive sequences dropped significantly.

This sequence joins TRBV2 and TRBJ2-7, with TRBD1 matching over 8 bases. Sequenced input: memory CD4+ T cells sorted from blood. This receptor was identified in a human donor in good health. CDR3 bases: TGTGCCAGCAAGCCAGGACAGGGTCCCTACGAGCAGTACTTC. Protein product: CASKPGQGPYEQYF. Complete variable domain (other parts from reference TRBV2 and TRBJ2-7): EPEVTQTPSHQVTQMGQEVILRCVPISNHLYFYWYRQILGQKVEFLVSFYNNEISEKSEIFDDQFSVERPDGSNFTLKIRSTKLEDSAMYFCASKPGQGPYEQYFGPGTRLTVT.